A selection of T cell receptor beta chains follows, all from one sample in a study of cytomegalovirus exposure and HLA in healthy donors. Sequencing used immunoSEQ multiplex PCR; TCRdb keeps in-frame clones, though not all of them. The sample has about 190,000 clones; approximately 75% are singletons. The source material was PBMCs. The receptor set was obtained from a man aged 25-45 years in good health and CMV-seropositive. CDR3s include the opening cysteine and the closing phenylalanine or tryptophan. D genes are given only for firm matches. Size values are once, few and many counts, or a class for expanded clones, and some rows have none.

D	V	J	size	DNA	CDR3
TRBD2	TRBV30	TRBJ2-1	-	TGTGCCTGGAGGGGGAGCGGGGCCTACAATGAGCAGTTCTTC	CAWRGSGAYNEQFF
-	TRBV18	TRBJ2-5	-	TGTGCCAGCTCAACAAATGAAGAGACCCAGTACTTC	CASSTNEETQYF
-	TRBV10-3	TRBJ2-5	few	TGTGCCATCAGTTTGGAGGGGTCAGGGGAGACCCAGTACTTC	CAISLEGSGETQYF
-	TRBV7-9	TRBJ1-5	-	TGTTCCAGCAGCTATGACGCGGGGCCCCAGCATTTT	CSSSYDAGPQHF
-	TRBV18	TRBJ1-1	-	TGTGCCAGCTCACCAGCGGACACTGAAGCTTTCTTT	CASSPADTEAFF
-	TRBV27	TRBJ2-4	once	TGTGCCAGCAGTTCGACGACAAGCGGACTAGCCAAAAACATTCAGTACTTC	CASSSTTSGLAKNIQYF
TRBD2	TRBV5-4	TRBJ2-7	-	TGTGCCAGCAGCTTGGGGACTAGCGGGAGAGGCGAGCAGTACTTC	CASSLGTSGRGEQYF
TRBD2	TRBV6-5	TRBJ2-7	once	TGTGCCAGCAGTTACTCCCTAGCGGGGAGCTCCTACGAGCAGTACTTC	CASSYSLAGSSYEQYF
TRBD1	TRBV25-1	TRBJ2-1	-	TGTGCCAGCAGGAGGACAGGGTACAATGAGCAGTTCTTC	CASRRTGYNEQFF
TRBD2	TRBV5-4	TRBJ2-1	-	TGTGCCAGCAGCTTGGGAGCGGGGGGGCCGGGAGCCTACAATGAGCAGTTCTTC	CASSLGAGGPGAYNEQFF
-	TRBV28	TRBJ2-7	-	TGTGCCAGCCAAACTTTCGGGTGGAGGGTACGGAACGAGCAGTACTTC	CASQTFGWRVRNEQYF
-	TRBV5-6	TRBJ2-5	few	TGTGCCAGCAGCTTGGTGGCGACTACAGAGACCCAGTACTTC	CASSLVATTETQYF
TRBD1	TRBV28	TRBJ2-7	-	TGTGCCAGCAGTTGGGGACAGGGGAAGGAGCAGTACTTC	CASSWGQGKEQYF
-	TRBV4-3	TRBJ2-3	-	TGCGCCAGCAGCCGATCACTAGAGGCCCGCACAGATACGCAGTATTTT	CASSRSLEARTDTQYF
TRBD1	TRBV5-1	TRBJ1-2	-	TGCGCCAGCAGCCTGGCCTTACAGGGGGCGCGGGACTATGGCTACACCTTC	CASSLALQGARDYGYTF
-	TRBV7-8	TRBJ1-4	-	TGTGCCAGCAGCTCCCGACCCGGGGGAGGGGGTGAAAAACTGTTTTTT	CASSSRPGGGGEKLFF
TRBD1	TRBV5-4	TRBJ2-7	-	TGTGCCAGCAGTTCCGGGACAGGGAGCTCCTACGAGCAGTACTTC	CASSSGTGSSYEQYF
-	TRBV7-3	TRBJ1-1	-	TGTGCCAGCAGCTTAATGGGGGGACGTAATGAAGCTTTCTTT	CASSLMGGRNEAFF
-	TRBV11-2	TRBJ1-4	once	TGTGCCAGCAGCCCGGGGGTGGGCCGGGGCAAAAAACTGTTTTTT	CASSPGVGRGKKLFF
-	TRBV7-9	TRBJ2-7	-	TGTGCCAGCAGCTTTTTGAGGGAAGGGCAGTACTTC	CASSFLREGQYF
-	TRBV28	TRBJ2-5	-	TGTGCCAGCAGTTTAGCGCCTGAGCAAGAGACCCAGTACTTC	CASSLAPEQETQYF
TRBD1	TRBV6-5	TRBJ2-3	-	TGTGCCAGCAGTCGGACAGGTAGCACAGATACGCAGTATTTT	CASSRTGSTDTQYF
TRBD1	TRBV6-5	TRBJ2-2	-	TGTGCCAGCCACAGACAGGGGGGAACCGGGGAGCTGTTTTTT	CASHRQGGTGELFF
-	TRBV7-2	TRBJ2-7	-	TGTGCCAGCAGCTTAGAGCGCTACGAGCAGTACTTC	CASSLERYEQYF
-	TRBV19	TRBJ1-3	few	TGTGCCAGTACCTCGAGACTCTCTGGAAACACCATATATTTT	CASTSRLSGNTIYF
TRBD2	TRBV4-3	TRBJ2-2	-	TGCGCCAGCAGCCAAGGGGCCCTAGCGGATACGAACACCGGGGAGCTGTTTTTT	CASSQGALADTNTGELFF
-	TRBV7-9	TRBJ2-2	-	TGTGCCAGCAGCTTAAGGCGGACTCCCGGCGGGGAGCTGTTTTTT	CASSLRRTPGGELFF
TRBD1	TRBV7-9	TRBJ2-5	-	TGTTCCAGCAGCTTAATGGGACAGCCACAAGAGACCCAGTACTTC	CSSSLMGQPQETQYF
-	TRBV5-4	TRBJ1-2	-	TGTGCCAGCAGCTTGGGGTCGCGGGGAGTAGGCTACACCTTC	CASSLGSRGVGYTF
-	TRBV7-9	TRBJ2-5	-	TGTGCCAGCAGCTTGTCGGCTAGGGGTGGGACCCAGTACTTC	CASSLSARGGTQYF
-	TRBV9	TRBJ1-2	once	TGTGCCAGCAGCGCACAGGGCGACTATGGCTACACCTTC	CASSAQGDYGYTF
-	TRBV11-2	TRBJ2-7	-	TGTGCCAGCAGCTTAGAAGGCCAGGTCGGCTACGAGCAGTACTTC	CASSLEGQVGYEQYF
TRBD2	TRBV15	TRBJ2-1	-	TGTGCCACCAGCAGAGGCCGACGACTAGCGGGAGGCCGGGAGCAGTTCTTC	CATSRGRRLAGGREQFF
TRBD2	TRBV5-1	TRBJ2-1	-	TGCGCCAGCAGCCCGGAAAGCGGGGACTCCTACAATGAGCAGTTCTTC	CASSPESGDSYNEQFF
TRBD1	TRBV18	TRBJ2-5	once	TGTGCCAGCTCACCACCCGACAGGGAGTCTTACTTC	CASSPPDRESYF
TRBD2	TRBV7-9	TRBJ2-3	few	TGTGCCAGCAGCCCCGGGACTAGCGGGGCCACAGATACGCAGTATTTT	CASSPGTSGATDTQYF
TRBD1	TRBV11-2	TRBJ1-6	once	TGTGCCAGCAGCTTAGGGGGGGACAGCTCCTATAATTCACCCCTCCACTTT	CASSLGGDSSYNSPLHF
-	TRBV29-1	TRBJ1-2	-	TGCAGCGTTGAGGGGATACAGCGGATAGATGGCTACACCTTC	CSVEGIQRIDGYTF
TRBD1	TRBV19	TRBJ1-1	-	TGTGCCAGTATACAGGGGGAAGGCACTGAAGCTTTCTTT	CASIQGEGTEAFF
TRBD1	TRBV25-1	TRBJ1-2	-	TGTGCCGGGCTGGACAGGACGAGGCGGTACTATGGCTACACCTTC	CAGLDRTRRYYGYTF
-	TRBV12-1	TRBJ2-3	once	TGTGCCAGCAGCTTTGCGCAGTCCAGCGCCCTCACAGATACGCAGTATTTT	CASSFAQSSALTDTQYF
-	TRBV19	TRBJ2-4	-	TGTGCCAGTAGTACCGACACCCTCACGGCCAAAAACATTCAGTACTTC	CASSTDTLTAKNIQYF
-	TRBV6-1	TRBJ2-1	-	TGTGCCAGCAGTCCACCAGAAACCAAGCAGTTCTTC	CASSPPETKQFF
-	TRBV7-2	TRBJ1-2	once	TGTGCCAGCAGTCCGGACTCCTATGGCTACACCTTC	CASSPDSYGYTF
-	TRBV20-1	TRBJ2-5	-	TGCAGTGCTAGAGACGGGGAGACCCAGTACTTC	CSARDGETQYF
-	TRBV4-1	TRBJ1-5	-	TGCGCCAGCAGCTCTCACCCTCTGAGGGACAATCAGCCCCAGCATTTT	CASSSHPLRDNQPQHF
TRBD2	TRBV9	TRBJ2-3	few	TGTGCCAGCAGCGTAGCTACGGGGACTAGCGGGGGGGGCAGCACAGATACGCAGTATTTT	CASSVATGTSGGGSTDTQYF
-	TRBV23-1	TRBJ2-7	few	TGCGCCAGCAGTCAAGGCGGAAACTCCTACGAGCAGTACTTC	CASSQGGNSYEQYF
-	TRBV14	TRBJ1-3	-	TGTGCCAGCAGCCCTTTGGGGCCTGGAAACACCATATATTTT	CASSPLGPGNTIYF
TRBD1	TRBV2	TRBJ1-2	-	TGTGCCAGCAAGTGGACAGGAGACTATGGCTACACCTTC	CASKWTGDYGYTF
TRBD1	TRBV7-9	TRBJ2-2	-	TGTGCCAGCAGCTTAAGGGGACCCGGGACAGCTAACACCGGGGAGCTGTTTTTT	CASSLRGPGTANTGELFF
-	TRBV5-8	TRBJ2-7	-	TGTGCCAGCAGACAGTCCGGGACACCATCCTACGAGCAGTACTTC	CASRQSGTPSYEQYF
TRBD2	TRBV9	TRBJ2-3	-	TGTGCCAGCAGCGTTGGACTAGCGGTGAGATCTGGCACAGATACGCAGTATTTT	CASSVGLAVRSGTDTQYF